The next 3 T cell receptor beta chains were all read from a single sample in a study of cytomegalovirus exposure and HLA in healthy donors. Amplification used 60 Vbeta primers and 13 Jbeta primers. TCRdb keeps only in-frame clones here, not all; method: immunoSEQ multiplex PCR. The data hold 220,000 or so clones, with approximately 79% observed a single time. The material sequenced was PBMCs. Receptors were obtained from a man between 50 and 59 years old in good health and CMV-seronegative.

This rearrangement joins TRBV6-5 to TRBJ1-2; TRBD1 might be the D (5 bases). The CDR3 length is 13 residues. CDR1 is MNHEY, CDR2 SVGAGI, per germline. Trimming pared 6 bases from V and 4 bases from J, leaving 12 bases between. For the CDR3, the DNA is TGTGCCAGCAGCCCACCGGGGGTCTATGGCTACACCTTC. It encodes CASSPPGVYGYTF.

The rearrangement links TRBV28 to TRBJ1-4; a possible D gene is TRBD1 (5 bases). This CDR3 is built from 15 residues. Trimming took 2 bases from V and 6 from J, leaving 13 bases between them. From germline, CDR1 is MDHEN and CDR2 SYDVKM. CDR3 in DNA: TGTGCCAGCAGTTTAGCGGGGGATAAGGATGAAAAACTGTTTTTT. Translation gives CASSLAGDKDEKLFF.

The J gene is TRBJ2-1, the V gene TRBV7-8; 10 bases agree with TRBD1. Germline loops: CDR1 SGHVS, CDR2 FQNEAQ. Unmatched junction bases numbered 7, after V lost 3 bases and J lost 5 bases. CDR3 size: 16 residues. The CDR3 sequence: CASSFRDRGWDNEQFF. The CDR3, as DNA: TGTGCCAGCAGCTTTCGGGACAGGGGATGGGACAATGAGCAGTTCTTC.